Shown below are 14 T cell receptor beta chains from a single sample sequenced in a study of human T cells and chemical hapten exposure. Sample time point: patch test 2, 6 weeks after DPC sensitization. Treatment reported: therapeutic diphenylcyclopropenone sensitization with weekly scalp DPC. TCRdb re-called the RACE reads through MiXCR, storing one row per CDR3 protein. The sample records more than 80,000 distinct CDR3 sequences, about 10% being singletons. Specimen: whole blood, collected in connection with sensitization to the hapten diphenylcyclopropenone (DPC). The receptors were gathered from a woman aged 50 to 60 with alopecia areata. Some clones in this sample may be carry-over from other donors' samples.

The chain is built from TRBV6-2 or TRBV6-3 and TRBJ2-3; D is tentatively TRBD1 or TRBD2 (5 bases each). CDR1 and CDR2 (germline): MNHEY, SVGEGT. Trimming left V 7 bases short and J 2 bases short, with 16 bases between. The CDR3 is 15 amino acids. The CDR3 here is CASTGTFPPTDTQYF. The CDR3 bases are TGTGCCAGCACCGGGACGTTTCCGCCCACAGATACGCAGTATTTT.

This clonotype was counted ten times or more. This chain connects TRBV29-1 to TRBJ2-1, with 14 bases lining up with TRBD2. V gave up 4 bases and J gave up 9 bases; unmatched junction bases: 5. The CDR3 is 14 residues long. Germline CDR1 SQVTM, CDR2 ANQGSEA. The CDR3 loop is CSVGRTSGRSEQFF. The CDR3 DNA reads as TGCAGCGTTGGAAGGACTAGCGGGAGGAGTGAGCAGTTCTTC.

This clonotype has only a few counts. The chain couples TRBV27 to TRBJ2-5, with no clear D. Germline CDR1 is MNHEY and CDR2 is SMNVEV (reference sequence). The CDR3 is made up of 15 amino acids. V shed 3 bases and J shed 1 base, with 12 bases lying between them. The CDR3 is CASSLVSGPQETQYF. CDR3 bases: TGTGCCAGCAGTTTGGTGAGTGGGCCCCAAGAGACCCAGTACTTC.

There are a few counts of this clonotype. The V gene is TRBV18, the J gene TRBJ1-5, with D maybe TRBD1 (6 bases). CDR3 length: 14 amino acids. Germline V gene sequence: CDR1 KGHSH, CDR2 LQKENI. Trimming stripped 3 bases from V and 5 bases from J, with 11 bases between. CDR3 protein: CASSPNSGDQPQHF. CDR3 sequence (DNA): TGTGCCAGCTCACCTAACTCAGGGGATCAGCCCCAGCATTTT.

This clonotype was observed a handful of times. The V gene is TRBV4-1, the J gene TRBJ2-1; a weak D match, TRBD1 (5 bases). The V end was cut by 1 base, the J end by 6 bases, with 13 bases between. The germline V gene encodes CDR1 MGHRA and CDR2 YSYEKL. This CDR3 is 15 amino acids long. The CDR3 DNA is TGCGCCAGCAGCCAAGGTCAGGGCTGGGGCAATGAGCAGTTCTTC. Encoded protein: CASSQGQGWGNEQFF.

This chain links TRBV29-1 with TRBJ1-2; a weak D match, TRBD1 (6 bases). The CDR3 contains 12 residues. Trimming cost V 4 bases and J 4 bases, with 10 bases left between them. The germline V gene encodes CDR1 SQVTM and CDR2 ANQGSEA. The CDR3 bases are TGCAGCGTTGTCGCAGGGGTCTATGGCTACACCTTC. Amino acids: CSVVAGVYGYTF.

The V and J genes are TRBV29-1 and TRBJ1-2, with D perhaps TRBD1 (6 bases). This CDR3 comprises 13 residues. V dropped 4 bases and J dropped 8 bases, with 17 bases sitting between them. Germline CDR1 and CDR2: SQVTM and ANQGSEA. DNA for the CDR3: TGCAGCGTTGCTACAGGGACATCCTACGGCTACACCTTC. It yields the protein CSVATGTSYGYTF.

This clonotype was picked up a small number of times. The chain joins TRBV18 to TRBJ2-7; a weak D match, TRBD1 (6 bases). Between the trimmed V and J ends, which lost 3 bases and 5 bases, there was a span of 11 bases. Germline V gives CDR1 KGHSH, CDR2 LQKENI. This CDR3 spans 13 amino acids. CDR3 in amino acids: CASSPSGDDEQYF. CDR3 bases: TGTGCCAGCTCACCCTCAGGGGACGACGAGCAGTACTTC. Using reference TRBV18 and TRBJ2-7 for the parts outside the CDR3, the full variable domain is NAGVMQNPRHLVRRRGQEARLRCSPMKGHSHVYWYRQLPEEGLKFMVYLQKENIIDESGMPKERFSAEFPKEGPSILRIQQVVRGDSAAYFCASSPSGDDEQYFGPGTRLTVT.

There are a few counts of this clonotype. The V call is TRBV11-2, the J call TRBJ1-4; D is uncertain. CDR3 length equals 15 residues. The V end was cut by 7 bases, the J end by 8 bases, with 20 bases between. Looked up from germline, CDR1 is SGHAT and CDR2 is FQNNGV. CDR3 DNA sequence: TGTGCCAGCACCGTTACGACCTCCAAGGGAGAAAAACTGTTTTTT. It encodes CASTVTTSKGEKLFF.

This clonotype occurred many times. J is TRBJ1-4 and V is TRBV20-1; D not resolved. CDR1 and CDR2 (germline): DFQATT, SNEGSKA (reference sequence). The CDR3 spans 15 residues. V gave up 2 bases and J gave up 0 bases, with 10 bases separating them. CDR3 DNA: TGCAGTGCTAGATCGGCGGGTGCAACTAATGAAAAACTGTTTTTT. Residues: CSARSAGATNEKLFF.

This clonotype was counted ten times or more. The chain recombines TRBV28 with TRBJ1-5; D gene unclear. CDR1 is MDHEN and CDR2 is SYDVKM in the germline V gene. There are 14 residues in the CDR3. V lost 6 bases and J 4 bases, leaving 13 bases between the germline ends. CDR3 region: CASRRVPGNQPQHF. CDR3 DNA sequence: TGTGCCAGCAGGAGGGTCCCGGGGAATCAGCCCCAGCATTTT. The whole variable domain, filled in from reference TRBV28 and TRBJ1-5, reads DVKVTQSSRYLVKRTGEKVFLECVQDMDHENMFWYRQDPGLGLRLIYFSYDVKMKEKGDIPEGYSVSREKKERFSLILESASTNQTSMYLCASRRVPGNQPQHFGDGTRLSIL.

This clonotype has more than one count but fewer than ten. This rearrangement joins TRBV11-2 to TRBJ1-1; D possibly corresponds to TRBD1 (6 bases). The CDR3 totals 15 residues. V was clipped by 2 bases and J by 1 base, with 11 bases between them. Germline CDR1 SGHAT, CDR2 FQNNGV. CDR3 region: CASSLYRVQNTEAFF. CDR3 coding DNA: TGTGCCAGCAGCTTATACAGGGTACAGAACACTGAAGCTTTCTTT.

This clonotype was recorded at least ten times. The chain is built from TRBV6-2 or TRBV6-3 and TRBJ1-1; D possibly corresponds to TRBD1 (6 bases). Germline assignment: CDR1 MNHEY and CDR2 SVGEGT. Trimming took off 6 bases at V and 1 base at J, with 18 bases between the two ends. The CDR3 is 16 residues long. CDR3 region: CASSAWGGQKNTEAFF. The CDR3 DNA is TGTGCCAGCAGCGCCTGGGGGGGCCAAAAGAACACTGAAGCTTTCTTT.

This clonotype has more than one count but fewer than ten. This chain links TRBV29-1 with TRBJ2-7; D call uncertain. The CDR3 spans 13 residues. The germline gives CDR1 SQVTM, CDR2 ANQGSEA. V was cut by 5 bases and J by 6 bases, with 17 bases left in between. The DNA of the CDR3 is TGCAGCGTTTCCGCCCCACCCGACCGCGAGCAGTACTTC. It codes for CSVSAPPDREQYF.